The rows below give T cell receptor beta chains drawn from one sample of a study of OX40 agonist ivuxolimab in advanced cancers. Using immunoSEQ multiplex PCR, the repertoire was profiled, and TCRdb retains in-frame clones only, with some absent. The repertoire holds about 5,100 clones, with roughly two thirds as singletons. This sample comprised CD4+ or CD8+ T cells sorted from blood, obtained in a trial of the OX40 agonist ivuxolimab. The receptor set was obtained from an adult with an advanced solid tumor such as melanoma, head and neck, liver or kidney cancer. Each CDR3 is given with its conserved first and last residue. D genes are given only for firm matches. Not all rows give a size; the values are once, few, many and, for expanded clones, a class.

clone size: .
V gene: TRBV10-3
D gene: .
J gene: TRBJ1-2
CDR3 DNA: TGTGCCATCATGGGCATCAGGGGCGATAACTATGGCTACACCTTC
CDR3 protein: CAIMGIRGDNYGYTF

clone size: .
V gene: TRBV5-1
D gene: TRBD2
J gene: TRBJ2-1
CDR3 DNA: TGCGCCAGCAGCCGGGGGGATGAGCAGTTCTTC
CDR3 protein: CASSRGDEQFF

clone size: many
V gene: TRBV27
D gene: TRBD1
J gene: TRBJ1-5
CDR3 DNA: TGTGCCAGCAGTTCTCGGTCAGGGGGCGGCATTCAGCCCCAGCATTTT
CDR3 protein: CASSSRSGGGIQPQHF

clone size: .
V gene: TRBV7-6
D gene: .
J gene: TRBJ1-1
CDR3 DNA: TGTGCCAGCAGCTTCGCCGGGAAGAACACTGAAGCTTTCTTT
CDR3 protein: CASSFAGKNTEAFF

clone size: .
V gene: TRBV29-1
D gene: .
J gene: TRBJ2-1
CDR3 DNA: TGCAGCGTTTGGGACATAGGGGCGTCTAATGAGCAGTTCTTC
CDR3 protein: CSVWDIGASNEQFF

clone size: .
V gene: TRBV7-2
D gene: .
J gene: TRBJ2-5
CDR3 DNA: TGTGCCAGCAGCCTGGGGACTCCGGAGACCCAGTACTTC
CDR3 protein: CASSLGTPETQYF

clone size: .
V gene: TRBV4-1
D gene: TRBD2
J gene: TRBJ2-7
CDR3 DNA: TGCGCCAGCAGCCCTTCGGGGGGTAGTAACGACGAGCAGTACTTC
CDR3 protein: CASSPSGGSNDEQYF

clone size: few
V gene: TRBV25-1
D gene: TRBD1
J gene: TRBJ1-6
CDR3 DNA: TGTGCCAGCAGTTGGGACAGAGATAATTCACCCCTCCACTTT
CDR3 protein: CASSWDRDNSPLHF

clone size: .
V gene: TRBV14
D gene: TRBD2
J gene: TRBJ2-7
CDR3 DNA: TGTGCCAGCAGCCAAGAGGCCAGACTAGCGGGACACTACGAGCAGTACTTC
CDR3 protein: CASSQEARLAGHYEQYF

clone size: few
V gene: TRBV4-2
D gene: TRBD2
J gene: TRBJ2-3
CDR3 DNA: TGTGCCAGCAGCTCCCCTTCTAGCGGGGGGCCGGATACGCAGTATTTT
CDR3 protein: CASSSPSSGGPDTQYF

clone size: .
V gene: TRBV13
D gene: TRBD2
J gene: TRBJ2-3
CDR3 DNA: TGTGCCAGCAGCTTAGCCAGCGGGGGGGCGAAAGATACGCAGTATTTT
CDR3 protein: CASSLASGGAKDTQYF

clone size: .
V gene: TRBV7-8
D gene: .
J gene: TRBJ1-4
CDR3 DNA: TGTGCCAGCAGCTTGGATGGCAGGGCAACTAATGAAAAACTGTTTTTT
CDR3 protein: CASSLDGRATNEKLFF

clone size: .
V gene: TRBV6-6
D gene: .
J gene: TRBJ2-1
CDR3 DNA: TGTGCCAGCAGCCCCCTGGGGCGGGGTACGGGAAATGAGCAGTTCTTC
CDR3 protein: CASSPLGRGTGNEQFF

clone size: few
V gene: TRBV4-1
D gene: TRBD1
J gene: TRBJ1-5
CDR3 DNA: TGCGCCAGCAGCCAAGTGGAGGGGGCTTGGAATCAGCCCCAGCATTTT
CDR3 protein: CASSQVEGAWNQPQHF

clone size: .
V gene: TRBV6-5
D gene: .
J gene: TRBJ1-1
CDR3 DNA: TGTGCCAGCAGTTACTCCCCCCGGCAGAACACTGAAGCTTTCTTT
CDR3 protein: CASSYSPRQNTEAFF

clone size: .
V gene: TRBV27
D gene: .
J gene: TRBJ1-5
CDR3 DNA: TGTGCCACCAAGGAGAGGGGGGGACCCAATCAGCCCCAGCATTTT
CDR3 protein: CATKERGGPNQPQHF

clone size: .
V gene: TRBV9
D gene: .
J gene: TRBJ1-1
CDR3 DNA: TGTGCCAGCAGCCCTGGGACGGTTGAAGCTTTCTTT
CDR3 protein: CASSPGTVEAFF

clone size: few
V gene: TRBV11-1
D gene: .
J gene: TRBJ1-1
CDR3 DNA: TGCGCCAGCAGCCAAGATATCGCAGGAATGAACACTGAAGCTTTCTTT
CDR3 protein: CASSQDIAGMNTEAFF

clone size: .
V gene: TRBV27
D gene: .
J gene: TRBJ2-1
CDR3 DNA: TGTGCCAGCAGTCCCCTGACCGATCCGGAGCAGTTCTTC
CDR3 protein: CASSPLTDPEQFF

clone size: .
V gene: TRBV5-6
D gene: .
J gene: TRBJ2-1
CDR3 DNA: TGTGCCAGCAGCTGGGGGTTCCCCAATGAGCAGTTCTTC
CDR3 protein: CASSWGFPNEQFF

clone size: once
V gene: TRBV27
D gene: TRBD1
J gene: TRBJ1-1
CDR3 DNA: TGTGCCAGCAGTTTAGCCGGACAGGGTGAAGCTTTCTTT
CDR3 protein: CASSLAGQGEAFF

clone size: few
V gene: TRBV5-5
D gene: .
J gene: TRBJ1-2
CDR3 DNA: TGTGCCAGCAGCCCGGGGGATAGAGTCTACACCTTC
CDR3 protein: CASSPGDRVYTF

clone size: .
V gene: TRBV7-8
D gene: TRBD1
J gene: TRBJ1-2
CDR3 DNA: TGTGCCAGCAGCTTAACCGGGACAGACTATGGCTACACCTTC
CDR3 protein: CASSLTGTDYGYTF

clone size: many
V gene: TRBV27
D gene: .
J gene: TRBJ1-3
CDR3 DNA: TGTGCCAGCAGTCCAGGGGTAAGGACTTCTGGAAACACCATATATTTT
CDR3 protein: CASSPGVRTSGNTIYF

clone size: .
V gene: TRBV29-1
D gene: TRBD1
J gene: TRBJ1-1
CDR3 DNA: TGCAGCGTTACCCCAGGGGGCGGGTGGACTGAAGCTTTCTTT
CDR3 protein: CSVTPGGGWTEAFF

clone size: once
V gene: TRBV5-8
D gene: .
J gene: TRBJ2-7
CDR3 DNA: TGTGCCAGCAGCTTGGCCCAGGGCTCCTACGAGCAGTACTTC
CDR3 protein: CASSLAQGSYEQYF

clone size: .
V gene: TRBV5-6
D gene: .
J gene: TRBJ2-3
CDR3 DNA: TGTGCCAGCAGCTTGACCGGGTCAGATACGCAGTATTTT
CDR3 protein: CASSLTGSDTQYF

clone size: few
V gene: TRBV11-1
D gene: .
J gene: TRBJ2-1
CDR3 DNA: TGTGCCAGCAGCATCATAGGAGGGGGCCGTGAGCAGTTCTTC
CDR3 protein: CASSIIGGGREQFF

clone size: few
V gene: TRBV5-1
D gene: TRBD1
J gene: TRBJ2-4
CDR3 DNA: TGCGCCAGCAGCTGGGACAGGAACATTCAGTACTTC
CDR3 protein: CASSWDRNIQYF

clone size: .
V gene: TRBV29-1
D gene: .
J gene: TRBJ1-2
CDR3 DNA: TGCAGCGTCCTAACCGGGGCTAACTATGGCTACACCTTC
CDR3 protein: CSVLTGANYGYTF

clone size: .
V gene: TRBV5-1
D gene: .
J gene: TRBJ2-3
CDR3 DNA: TGCGCCAGCAGCTTGGTATCCGGTTACACAGATACGCAGTATTTT
CDR3 protein: CASSLVSGYTDTQYF

clone size: .
V gene: TRBV7-9
D gene: .
J gene: TRBJ2-2
CDR3 DNA: TGTGCCAGCAGCTCCCGACCCGGGGAGCTGTTTTTT
CDR3 protein: CASSSRPGELFF

clone size: .
V gene: TRBV19
D gene: .
J gene: TRBJ2-2
CDR3 DNA: TGTGCCAGTAGTATAAGAGTTTACACCGGGGAGCTGTTTTTT
CDR3 protein: CASSIRVYTGELFF

clone size: .
V gene: TRBV27
D gene: .
J gene: TRBJ1-3
CDR3 DNA: TGTGCCAGCAGGCTCACCGGGACGGCGGGAAACACCATATATTTT
CDR3 protein: CASRLTGTAGNTIYF

clone size: .
V gene: TRBV10-3
D gene: .
J gene: TRBJ1-1
CDR3 DNA: TGTGCCATCAGTGAGTCCAACACTGAAGCTTTCTTT
CDR3 protein: CAISESNTEAFF

clone size: .
V gene: TRBV9
D gene: .
J gene: TRBJ1-2
CDR3 DNA: TGTGCCAGCAGCCTGAACCGGGACAACCTATTTAACTATGGCTACACCTTC
CDR3 protein: CASSLNRDNLFNYGYTF

clone size: .
V gene: TRBV27
D gene: .
J gene: TRBJ2-3
CDR3 DNA: TGTGCCAGCAGTTTGGGGTCCCCGGGACTGACCCCAGATACGCAGTATTTT
CDR3 protein: CASSLGSPGLTPDTQYF

clone size: .
V gene: TRBV6-5
D gene: TRBD1
J gene: TRBJ1-3
CDR3 DNA: TGTGCCAGCAGCTTCAGGGGGCCCTCTGGAAACACCATATATTTT
CDR3 protein: CASSFRGPSGNTIYF

clone size: .
V gene: TRBV6-5
D gene: TRBD2
J gene: TRBJ2-1
CDR3 DNA: TGTGCCAGCAGTTATTCCCTAGCGGGGGGGAATGAGCAGTTCTTC
CDR3 protein: CASSYSLAGGNEQFF

clone size: once
V gene: TRBV5-1
D gene: .
J gene: TRBJ2-5
CDR3 DNA: TGCGCCAGCAGTCTTAGTACAGGGCCCCAAGAGACCCAGTACTTC
CDR3 protein: CASSLSTGPQETQYF

clone size: .
V gene: TRBV7-3
D gene: .
J gene: TRBJ2-3
CDR3 DNA: TGTGCCAGCAGCGCAACAGGGACAGATACGCAGTATTTT
CDR3 protein: CASSATGTDTQYF

clone size: few
V gene: TRBV29-1
D gene: .
J gene: TRBJ1-1
CDR3 DNA: TGCAGCGTAAAGACGATGAACACTGAAGCTTTCTTT
CDR3 protein: CSVKTMNTEAFF